This TCR beta chain was retrieved from a study of metastatic and nonmetastatic thyroid tumors (TCRdb year 2020). With respect to the entire study: Repertoires were compared across peripheral blood and tumor or nodule tissue samples from malignant and benign thyroid patients. Study-wide conclusions, independent of this receptor: In both blood and tumor samples, TCR beta diversity was reported to be significantly higher in malignant tumors than in benign nodules.

This clone was seen at least ten times. Its antigen target is currently unknown. Just one base apart from a much larger clone, this may be a read error. The conserved phenylalanine or tryptophan normally closing the CDR3 is absent here, so this likely arose from a read error. Receptors were amplified or captured by PCR. Reads for this sample came from an Illumina HiSeq 4000. High-throughput sequencing was used to profile the TCR beta-chain CDR3 region of each patient. The paper's data handling went like this. Drawing on CDR3 differences between clinicopathological groups, the researchers built a classifier meant to tell apart patients with distant-metastatic papillary thyroid cancer. To measure repertoire diversity the researchers used the Shannon index, while the Morisita-Horn index served to gauge how similar the tumor and blood repertoires were. The public reads were quality trimmed at Q25 with fastp and then assembled into clones with MiXCR by TCRdb, keeping productive beta chains. The V and J calls come from TCRdb's annotation, not from the publication. This sample is represented by approximately 35,000 clones; less than 14% of them were singletons. The leading ten clones occupy 15% to 20% of the sample.

The V and J ends are trimmed by 3 bases and 9 bases, leaving 18 bases between them. Via the germline V gene (reference sequence), CDR1 is SGHAT and CDR2 FQDESV. The CDR3 is 16 residues long, counting both termini. The DNA shown is the 48-base CDR3, in frame from base 1. Before undergoing thyroid surgery, none of the patients had been given any kind of treatment. The study retrospectively analysed patient clinical samples collected from the early 2010s to the late 2010s using T-cell receptor beta sequencing. This clonotype was obtained from a female donor with papillary thyroid cancer or a benign thyroid nodule (not recorded which). Some clones in this sample may be carry-over from other donors' samples. The sequenced sample consisted of blood. The rearrangement combines TRBV11-1 with TRBJ1-6; a weak D assignment points to TRBD1 (5 bases agree). The nucleotide sequence reads as follows: TGTGCCAGCAGCTTTGGGGCACCCCGAGGGACTTCACCCCTCCACTCT. Translation gives CASSFGAPRGTSPLHS.